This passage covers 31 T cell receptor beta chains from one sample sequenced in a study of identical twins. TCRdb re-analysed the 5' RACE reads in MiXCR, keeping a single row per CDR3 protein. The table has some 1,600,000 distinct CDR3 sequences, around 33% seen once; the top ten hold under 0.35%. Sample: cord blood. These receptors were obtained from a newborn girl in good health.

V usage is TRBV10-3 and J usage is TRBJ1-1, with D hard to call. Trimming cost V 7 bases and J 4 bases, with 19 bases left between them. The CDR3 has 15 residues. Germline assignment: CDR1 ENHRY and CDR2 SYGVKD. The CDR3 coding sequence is TGTGCCATCACCCTCAGCCCAACGGGGTCCACTGAAGCTTTCTTT. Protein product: CAITLSPTGSTEAFF.

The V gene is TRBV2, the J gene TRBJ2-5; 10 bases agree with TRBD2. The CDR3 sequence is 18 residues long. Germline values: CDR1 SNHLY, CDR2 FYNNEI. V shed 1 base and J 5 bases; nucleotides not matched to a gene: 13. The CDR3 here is CASSEEDPLAGAEETQYF. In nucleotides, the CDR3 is TGTGCCAGCAGTGAAGAGGATCCTCTAGCGGGAGCGGAGGAGACCCAGTACTTC.

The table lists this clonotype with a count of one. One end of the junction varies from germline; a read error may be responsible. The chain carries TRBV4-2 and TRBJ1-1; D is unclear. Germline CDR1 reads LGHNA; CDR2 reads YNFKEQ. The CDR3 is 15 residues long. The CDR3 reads CPSSHLSGGDTEAFF. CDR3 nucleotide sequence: TGTCCCAGCAGCCACCTCTCAGGTGGGGACACTGAAGCTTTCTTT.

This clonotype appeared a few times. CDR3 residues: CSARDPLLRASGANVLTF. CDR3 coding DNA: TGCAGTGCTAGAGATCCCCTTCTACGGGCATCTGGGGCCAACGTCCTGACTTTC. The chain employs TRBV20-1 and TRBJ2-6; no clear D gene. V was trimmed by 0 bases and J by 1 base, leaving 16 bases between them. Germline CDR1 and CDR2: DFQATT and SNEGSKA (reference sequence). This CDR3 is 18 amino acids long.

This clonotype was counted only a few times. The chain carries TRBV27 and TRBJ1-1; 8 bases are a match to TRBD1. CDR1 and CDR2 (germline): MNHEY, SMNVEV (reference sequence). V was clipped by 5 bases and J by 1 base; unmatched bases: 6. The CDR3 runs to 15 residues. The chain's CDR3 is CASSLYRGWNTEAFF. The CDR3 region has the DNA TGTGCCAGCAGTCTGTACAGGGGGTGGAACACTGAAGCTTTCTTT.

The CDR3 sequence: CASSTYRGRRELFF. The DNA for the CDR3 is TGTGCCAGCAGTACCTATAGGGGGCGCAGGGAGCTGTTTTTT. This chain joins TRBV27 and TRBJ2-2, with 7 positions matching TRBD1. Germline CDR1 MNHEY, CDR2 SMNVEV (reference sequence). V trimming: 5 bases; J trimming: 9 bases; junction bases outside the gene matches: 9. The CDR3 loop spans 14 amino acids.

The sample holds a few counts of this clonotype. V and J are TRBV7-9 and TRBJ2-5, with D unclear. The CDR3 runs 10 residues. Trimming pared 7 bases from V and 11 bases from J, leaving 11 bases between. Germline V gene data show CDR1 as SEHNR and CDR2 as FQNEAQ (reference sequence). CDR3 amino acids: CASNPEEQYF. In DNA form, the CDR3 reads TGTGCCAGCAACCCCGAAGAGCAGTACTTC.

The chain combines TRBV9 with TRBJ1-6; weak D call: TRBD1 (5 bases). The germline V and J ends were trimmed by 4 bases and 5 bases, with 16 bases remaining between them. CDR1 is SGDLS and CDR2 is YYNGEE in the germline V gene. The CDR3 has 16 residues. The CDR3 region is CASSPRGGGNNSPLHF. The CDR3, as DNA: TGTGCCAGCAGCCCCCGGGGCGGGGGAAATAATTCACCCCTCCACTTT. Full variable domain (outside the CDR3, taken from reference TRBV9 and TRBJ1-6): DSGVTQTPKHLITATGQRVTLRCSPRSGDLSVYWYQQSLDQGLQFLIQYYNGEERAKGNILERFSAQQFPDLHSELNLSSLELGDSALYFCASSPRGGGNNSPLHFGNGTRLTVT.

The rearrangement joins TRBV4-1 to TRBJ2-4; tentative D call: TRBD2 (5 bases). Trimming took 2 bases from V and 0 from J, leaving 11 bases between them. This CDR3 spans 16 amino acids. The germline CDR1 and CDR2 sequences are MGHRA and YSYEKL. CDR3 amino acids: CASSQPKDSAKNIQYF. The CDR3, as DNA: TGCGCCAGCAGCCAACCAAAGGACTCAGCCAAAAACATTCAGTACTTC.

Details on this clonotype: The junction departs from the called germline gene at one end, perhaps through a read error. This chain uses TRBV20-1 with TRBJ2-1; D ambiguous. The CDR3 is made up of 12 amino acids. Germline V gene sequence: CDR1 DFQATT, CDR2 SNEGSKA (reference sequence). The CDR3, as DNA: TGCAGTGCTAGACAACGATACAATGGGCAGTTCTTC. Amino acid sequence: CSARQRYNGQFF.

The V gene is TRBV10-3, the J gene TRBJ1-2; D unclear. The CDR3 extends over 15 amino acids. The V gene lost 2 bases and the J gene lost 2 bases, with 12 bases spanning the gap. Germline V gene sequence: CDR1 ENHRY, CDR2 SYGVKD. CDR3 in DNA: TGTGCCATCAGTGAGGGGAAGGACTTAAACTATGGCTACACCTTC. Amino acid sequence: CAISEGKDLNYGYTF.

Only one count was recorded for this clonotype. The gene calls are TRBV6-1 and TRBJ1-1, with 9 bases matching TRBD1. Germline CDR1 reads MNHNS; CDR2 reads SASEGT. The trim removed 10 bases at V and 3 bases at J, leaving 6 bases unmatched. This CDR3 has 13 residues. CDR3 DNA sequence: TGTGCCACCCGAAGGACAGGGGACACTGAAGCTTTCTTT. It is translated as CATRRTGDTEAFF.

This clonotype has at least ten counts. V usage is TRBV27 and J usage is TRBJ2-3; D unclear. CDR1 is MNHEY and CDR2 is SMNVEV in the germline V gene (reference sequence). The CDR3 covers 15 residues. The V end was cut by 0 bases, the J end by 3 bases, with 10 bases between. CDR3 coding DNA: TGTGCCAGCAGTTTATCGTGGACGGCAACAGATACGCAGTATTTT. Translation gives CASSLSWTATDTQYF.

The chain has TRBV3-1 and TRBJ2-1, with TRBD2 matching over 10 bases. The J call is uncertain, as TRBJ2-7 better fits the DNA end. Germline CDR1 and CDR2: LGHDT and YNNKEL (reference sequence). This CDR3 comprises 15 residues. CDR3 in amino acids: CASSLTSGTDNEQYF. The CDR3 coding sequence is TGTGCCAGCAGCCTTACTAGCGGGACCGACAATGAGCAGTACTTC.

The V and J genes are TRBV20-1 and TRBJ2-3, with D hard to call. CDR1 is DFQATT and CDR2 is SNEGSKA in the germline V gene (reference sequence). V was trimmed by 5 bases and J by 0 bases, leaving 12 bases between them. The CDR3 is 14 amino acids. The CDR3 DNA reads TGCAGTGCTGTTATTACAGATAGCACAGATACGCAGTATTTT. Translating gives CSAVITDSTDTQYF.

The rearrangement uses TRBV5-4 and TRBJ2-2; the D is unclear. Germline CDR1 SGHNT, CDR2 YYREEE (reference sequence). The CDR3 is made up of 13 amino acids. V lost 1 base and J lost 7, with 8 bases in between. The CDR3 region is CASSLPRFGELFF. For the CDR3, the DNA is TGTGCCAGCAGCTTGCCAAGGTTCGGGGAGCTGTTTTTT.

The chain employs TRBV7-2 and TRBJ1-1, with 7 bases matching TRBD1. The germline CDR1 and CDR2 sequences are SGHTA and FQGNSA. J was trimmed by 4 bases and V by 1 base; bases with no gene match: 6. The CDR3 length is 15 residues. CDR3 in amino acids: CASSLGMTGRTEAFF. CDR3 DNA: TGTGCCAGCAGCTTAGGGATGACAGGGCGCACTGAAGCTTTCTTT.

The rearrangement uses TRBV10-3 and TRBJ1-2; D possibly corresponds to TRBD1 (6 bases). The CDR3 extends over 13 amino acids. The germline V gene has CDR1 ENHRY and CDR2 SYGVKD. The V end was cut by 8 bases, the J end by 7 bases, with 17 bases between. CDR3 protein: CAIAPGEVSGYTF. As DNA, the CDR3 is TGTGCCATCGCCCCAGGGGAAGTAAGTGGCTACACCTTC.

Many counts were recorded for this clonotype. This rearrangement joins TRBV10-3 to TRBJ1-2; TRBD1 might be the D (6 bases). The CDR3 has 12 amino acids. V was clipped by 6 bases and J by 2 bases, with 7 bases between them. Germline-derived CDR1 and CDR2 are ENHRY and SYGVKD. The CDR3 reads CAIRRGNYGYTF. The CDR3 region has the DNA TGTGCCATCAGAAGGGGGAACTATGGCTACACCTTC.

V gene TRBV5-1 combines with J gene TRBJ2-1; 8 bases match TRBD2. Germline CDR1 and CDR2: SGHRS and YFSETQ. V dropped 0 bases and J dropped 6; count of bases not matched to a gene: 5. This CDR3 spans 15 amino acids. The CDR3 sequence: CASSLGTSTLNEQFF. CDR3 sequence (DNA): TGCGCCAGCAGCTTGGGGACTAGCACCCTCAATGAGCAGTTCTTC.

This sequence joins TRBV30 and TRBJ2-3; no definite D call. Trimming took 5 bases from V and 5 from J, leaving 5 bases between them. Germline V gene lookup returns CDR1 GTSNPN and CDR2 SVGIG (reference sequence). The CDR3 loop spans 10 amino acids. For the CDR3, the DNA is TGTGCCTGGGGGCGAGATACGCAGTATTTT. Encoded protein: CAWGRDTQYF. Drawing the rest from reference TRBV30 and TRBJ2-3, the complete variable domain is SQTIHQWPATLVQPVGSPLSLECTVEGTSNPNLYWYRQAAGRGLQLLFYSVGIGQISSEVPQNLSASRPQDRQFILSSKKLLLSDSGFYLCAWGRDTQYFGPGTRLTVL.

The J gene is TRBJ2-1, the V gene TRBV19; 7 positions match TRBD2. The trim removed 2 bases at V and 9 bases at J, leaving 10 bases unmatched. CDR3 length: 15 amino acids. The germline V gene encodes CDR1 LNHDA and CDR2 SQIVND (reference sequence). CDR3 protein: CASSIMGLIEGEQFF. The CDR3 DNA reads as TGTGCCAGTAGTATAATGGGACTAATTGAGGGTGAGCAGTTCTTC. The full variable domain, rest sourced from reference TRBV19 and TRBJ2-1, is DGGITQSPKYLFRKEGQNVTLSCEQNLNHDAMYWYRQDPGQGLRLIYYSQIVNDFQKGDIAEGYSVSREKKESFPLTVTSAQKNPTAFYLCASSIMGLIEGEQFFGPGTRLTVL.

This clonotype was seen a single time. Written as DNA, the CDR3 is TGTGCCAGCAGGGTTAGCGGGAGGGCCAGAAATGATCAGTACTTC. This translates into CASRVSGRARNDQYF. V is TRBV28 and J is TRBJ2-5; 11 bases map to TRBD2. V lost 6 bases and J lost 11; bases outside the gene matches: 14. Germline-derived CDR1 and CDR2 are MDHEN and SYDVKM. The CDR3 consists of 15 residues.

The DNA for the CDR3 is TGCAGTGCTTGGGACCTCACAGATACGCAGTATTTT. This encodes CSAWDLTDTQYF. J is TRBJ2-3 and V is TRBV20-1, with D possibly being TRBD1 or TRBD2 (5 bases each). The CDR3 is made up of 12 amino acids. CDR1 is DFQATT and CDR2 is SNEGSKA in the germline V gene (reference sequence). V was shortened by 5 bases and J by 2 bases, with 8 bases between the two germline ends.

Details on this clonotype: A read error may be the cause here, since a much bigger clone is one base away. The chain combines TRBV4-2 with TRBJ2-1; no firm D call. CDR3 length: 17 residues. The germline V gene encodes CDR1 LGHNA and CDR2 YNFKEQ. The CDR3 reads CASSQAGGQSSYIEQFF. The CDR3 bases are TGTGCCAGCAGCCAAGCGGGTGGTCAGAGCTCCTACATTGAGCAGTTCTTC.

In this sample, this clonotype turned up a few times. The CDR3 region is CASSRRENEQFF. The CDR3 DNA reads as TGTGCCAGCAGCCGACGTGAAAATGAGCAGTTCTTC. This chain uses TRBV13 with TRBJ2-1; D unclear. Germline CDR1 is PRHDT and CDR2 is FYEKMQ (reference sequence). Deletions cut 5 bases from V and 7 bases from J, with 9 bases between. This CDR3 is built from 12 residues. Full variable domain (rest looked up from reference TRBV13 and TRBJ2-1): AAGVIQSPRHLIKEKRETATLKCYPIPRHDTVYWYQQGPGQDPQFLISFYEKMQSDKGSIPDRFSAQQFSDYHSELNMSSLELGDSALYFCASSRRENEQFFGPGTRLTVL.

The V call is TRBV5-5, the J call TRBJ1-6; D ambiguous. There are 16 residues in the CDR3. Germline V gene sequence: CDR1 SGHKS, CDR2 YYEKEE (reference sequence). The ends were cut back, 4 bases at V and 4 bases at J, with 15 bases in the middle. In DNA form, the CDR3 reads TGTGCCAGCAGCATACCACCGGGATCGTATAATTCACCCCTCCACTTT. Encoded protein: CASSIPPGSYNSPLHF.

The CDR3 DNA reads as TGTGCCAGCAATGTTCAGGGGTATAGCAATCAGCCCCAGCATTTT. It translates to CASNVQGYSNQPQHF. This sequence joins TRBV6-2 or TRBV6-3 and TRBJ1-5, with a weak D call TRBD1 (6 bases). The CDR3 is made up of 15 amino acids. Deletions cut 7 bases from V and 0 bases from J, with 13 bases between. CDR1 MNHEY and CDR2 SVGEGT come from the germline V gene.

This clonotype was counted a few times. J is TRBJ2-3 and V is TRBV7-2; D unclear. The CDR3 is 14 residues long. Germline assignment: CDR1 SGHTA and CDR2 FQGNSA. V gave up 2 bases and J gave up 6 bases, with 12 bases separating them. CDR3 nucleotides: TGTGCCAGCAGCTTAAGACCGTATGGCGATACGCAGTATTTT. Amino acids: CASSLRPYGDTQYF.

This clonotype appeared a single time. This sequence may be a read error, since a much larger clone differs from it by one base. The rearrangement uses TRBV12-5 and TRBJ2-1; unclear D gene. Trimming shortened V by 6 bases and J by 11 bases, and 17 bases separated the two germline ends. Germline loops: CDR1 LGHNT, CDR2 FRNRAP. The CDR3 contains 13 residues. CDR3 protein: CASGLDGWNKQFF. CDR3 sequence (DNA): TGTGCTAGTGGCCTGGATGGGTGGAATAAGCAGTTCTTC.

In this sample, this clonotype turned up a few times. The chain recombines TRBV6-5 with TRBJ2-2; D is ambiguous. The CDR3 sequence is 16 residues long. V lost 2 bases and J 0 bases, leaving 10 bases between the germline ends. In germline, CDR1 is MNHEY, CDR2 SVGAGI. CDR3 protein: CASSYRSGANTGELFF. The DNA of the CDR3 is TGTGCCAGCAGTTACAGGTCAGGAGCGAACACCGGGGAGCTGTTTTTT.